This entry is about one TCR beta chain. The target antigen is unknown. This specimen comes from a study of T cell responses to AZD1222 COVID-19 vaccine. General study points: Reportedly, nearly half the spike-specific TCRs target unmutated variant regions. A mostly white British donor set with more females was recruited, and clonal diversity was possibly underestimated.

The CDR3 contains 14 residues. V was pared by 2 bases and J by 3 bases, with 10 bases between. Germline-derived CDR1 and CDR2 are MDHEN and SYDVKM. The table came from immunoSEQ multiplex PCR; TCRdb's copy has only in-frame clones and leaves some out. The sample gives approximately 150,000 clones, 89% of which show up once; roughly 1.7% is in the top ten. Sequencing was performed on peripheral blood, taken 28 days after the second AZD1222 dose. The chain combines TRBV28 with TRBJ1-1; D remains unclear. The clonotype was recovered from an adult who received the AZD1222 COVID-19 vaccine. The CDR3 DNA sequence: TGTGCCAGCAGTTTAGAGCTTGGTTACACTGAAGCTTTCTTT. It translates to CASSLELGYTEAFF.